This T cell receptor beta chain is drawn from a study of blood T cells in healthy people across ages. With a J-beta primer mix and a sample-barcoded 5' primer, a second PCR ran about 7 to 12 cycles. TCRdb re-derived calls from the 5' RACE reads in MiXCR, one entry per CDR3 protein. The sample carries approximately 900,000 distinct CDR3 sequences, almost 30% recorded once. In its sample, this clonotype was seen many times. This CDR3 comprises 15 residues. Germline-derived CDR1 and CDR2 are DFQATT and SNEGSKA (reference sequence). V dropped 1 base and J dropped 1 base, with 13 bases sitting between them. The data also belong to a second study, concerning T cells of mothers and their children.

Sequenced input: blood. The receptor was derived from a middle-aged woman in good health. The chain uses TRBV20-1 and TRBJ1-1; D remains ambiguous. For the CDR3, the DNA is TGCAGTGCTAGAGGAATTGGTCGGAGGAACACTGAAGCTTTCTTT. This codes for CSARGIGRRNTEAFF.